This entry lists 30 T cell receptor beta chains sequenced from one sample in a study of T-cell memory formation after mild COVID-19 (dated by TCRdb to the early 2020s). The library was prepared using 5' RACE. The instrument was an Illumina NovaSeq 6000. The public reads were reanalyzed by TCRdb: fastp trimming at Q25, MiXCR alignment, in-frame beta chains only. Rows matching on CDR3 protein sequence are summarized as one entry with the most common DNA and genes. The sample yields about 310,000 distinct CDR3 sequences; around 19% were counted once. The biggest ten clones account for around 21% of the sample. The sample consisted of PBMCs or a T cell subset sorted from them (not recorded which). These receptors were obtained from a man aged 18 to 30 who had mild COVID-19 (a few samples of this study predate the infection). The sample titles of this study are shuffled in the database, so cell type and time point are left out; the donor was told from shared clones.

This sequence joins TRBV27 and TRBJ1-2; no firm D call. Germline CDR1 MNHEY, CDR2 SMNVEV (reference sequence). CDR3 length: 14 amino acids. Trimming cost V 2 bases and J 12 bases, with 19 bases left between them. The CDR3 DNA reads as TGTGCCAGCAGTTTAATATTCGGGGAAGGCCGCCACACCTTC. It specifies CASSLIFGEGRHTF.

V gene TRBV7-2 combines with J gene TRBJ1-1, with D perhaps matching TRBD1 (6 bases). The CDR3 covers 14 residues. V lost 6 bases, J lost 0 bases, and 11 bases lay in between. Germline-derived CDR1 and CDR2 are SGHTA and FQGNSA. CDR3 residues: CASRKDSLNTEAFF. CDR3 coding DNA: TGTGCCAGCAGGAAGGACAGTTTGAACACTGAAGCTTTCTTT.

This clonotype was picked up a small number of times. The J gene is TRBJ1-1, the V gene TRBV5-1; the D is unclear. The germline V and J ends were trimmed by 1 base and 5 bases, with 9 bases remaining between them. The CDR3 totals 13 residues. Germline V gene lookup returns CDR1 SGHRS and CDR2 YFSETQ. In DNA form, the CDR3 reads TGCGCCAGCAGCTTGCTAATTTCAACTGAAGCTTTCTTT. Its translation: CASSLLISTEAFF.

The chain couples TRBV9 to TRBJ2-3; weak D call: TRBD2 (6 bases). Trimming shortened V by 0 bases and J by 5 bases, and 13 bases separated the two germline ends. The CDR3 loop spans 15 amino acids. Germline V gene data show CDR1 as SGDLS and CDR2 as YYNGEE. The CDR3 DNA reads as TGTGCCAGCAGCGTAGGGGCGGGGTCCGGAGATACGCAGTATTTT. Translating it yields CASSVGAGSGDTQYF. The whole variable domain, remainder taken from reference TRBV9 and TRBJ2-3, is DSGVTQTPKHLITATGQRVTLRCSPRSGDLSVYWYQQSLDQGLQFLIQYYNGEERAKGNILERFSAQQFPDLHSELNLSSLELGDSALYFCASSVGAGSGDTQYFGPGTRLTVL.

The chain carries TRBV5-1 and TRBJ2-1; perhaps TRBD1 as D (6 bases). Per the germline V gene, CDR1 is SGHRS and CDR2 is YFSETQ. V was cut by 2 bases and J by 8 bases, with 8 bases left in between. The CDR3 sequence is 12 residues long. The CDR3 protein is CASSFTGYEQFF. In DNA form, the CDR3 reads TGCGCCAGCAGCTTCACAGGGTATGAGCAGTTCTTC.

This clonotype was seen a few times. The chain uses TRBV6-2 or TRBV6-3 and TRBJ1-1, with D possibly matching TRBD1 (5 bases). V was cut by 2 bases and J by 0 bases, with 16 bases left in between. CDR1 and CDR2 (germline): MNHEY, SVGEGT. This CDR3 has 17 amino acids. CDR3 sequence: CASSYGQGGSMNTEAFF. In DNA form, the CDR3 reads TGTGCCAGCAGTTACGGGCAGGGAGGTTCCATGAACACTGAAGCTTTCTTT.

This clonotype was picked up many times. J is TRBJ2-3 and V is TRBV7-6; tentative D call: TRBD1 (6 bases). The CDR3 has 15 residues. Germline lookup yields CDR1 SGHVS and CDR2 FNYEAQ. V lost 0 bases and J 3 bases, leaving 10 bases between the germline ends. CDR3 protein: CASSLAGQRTDTQYF. The CDR3 DNA is TGTGCCAGCAGCTTAGCTGGACAGCGAACAGATACGCAGTATTTT.

J is TRBJ1-1 and V is TRBV7-6, with D perhaps TRBD1 (5 bases). V lost 1 base and J 3 bases, leaving 9 bases between the germline ends. Germline V gene lookup returns CDR1 SGHVS and CDR2 FNYEAQ. This CDR3 contains 14 residues. CDR3 coding DNA: TGTGCCAGCAGCTTAGTCGCCAGGGACACTGAAGCTTTCTTT. Encoded protein: CASSLVARDTEAFF. Supplemented by reference TRBV7-6 and TRBJ1-1, the full variable domain reads GAGVSQSPRYKVTKRGQDVALRCDPISGHVSLYWYRQALGQGPEFLTYFNYEAQQDKSGLPNDRFSAERPEGSISTLTIQRTEQRDSAMYRCASSLVARDTEAFFGQGTRLTVV.

The table lists this clonotype with a few counts. The CDR3: CASMYGTEAFF. In nucleotides, the CDR3 is TGTGCCAGCATGTACGGCACTGAAGCTTTCTTT. The rearrangement joins TRBV4-2 to TRBJ1-1; D unclear. V lost 7 bases and J 4 bases, leaving 7 bases between the germline ends. The CDR3 is made up of 11 amino acids. Germline V gene data show CDR1 as LGHNA and CDR2 as YNFKEQ.

This clonotype has just a few counts. J is TRBJ2-7 and V is TRBV10-3, with TRBD1 matching over 8 bases. Germline V CDR1 and CDR2: ENHRY, SYGVKD. The V gene end was trimmed by 8 bases and the J gene end by 6 bases; junction bases not matched to a gene: 0. The CDR3 runs to 10 residues. The CDR3: CAIGTGEQYV. The CDR3 nucleotides are TGTGCCATCGGGACAGGCGAGCAGTACGTC.

This clonotype was observed a few times. This chain uses TRBV6-5 with TRBJ2-6; no firm D call. Germline-derived CDR1 and CDR2 are MNHEY and SVGAGI. V was trimmed by 2 bases and J by 2 bases, leaving 1 base between them. The CDR3 loop spans 13 amino acids. The CDR3 spells CASSYTGANVLTF. CDR3 DNA: TGTGCCAGCAGTTACACTGGGGCCAACGTCCTGACTTTC.

V gene TRBV5-1 combines with J gene TRBJ2-3; no reliable D call. Per germline, CDR1 SGHRS and CDR2 YFSETQ. The CDR3 length is 14 residues. Trimming left V 0 bases short and J 4 bases short, with 9 bases between. Here the CDR3 DNA reads TGCGCCAGCAGCTTGGGTGGGGATTCAGATACGCAGTATTTT. This sequence encodes CASSLGGDSDTQYF. The whole variable domain, remainder taken from reference TRBV5-1 and TRBJ2-3, is KAGVTQTPRYLIKTRGQQVTLSCSPISGHRSVSWYQQTPGQGLQFLFEYFSETQRNKGNFPGRFSGRQFSNSRSEMNVSTLELGDSALYLCASSLGGDSDTQYFGPGTRLTVL.

This clonotype is medium-sized. The genes are TRBV7-9 and TRBJ2-4, with D perhaps TRBD2 (5 bases). V was clipped by 2 bases and J by 1 base, with 6 bases between them. The CDR3 consists of 14 residues. CDR1 and CDR2 (germline): SEHNR, FQNEAQ (reference sequence). DNA of the CDR3: TGTGCCAGCAGCTTAAGAGGGGCCAAAAACATTCAGTACTTC. It codes for CASSLRGAKNIQYF.

This chain links TRBV5-1 with TRBJ2-3; 11 nucleotides align to TRBD2. The germline V gene encodes CDR1 SGHRS and CDR2 YFSETQ. The CDR3 sequence is 14 residues long. The J segment lost 1 base and the V segment lost 7 bases, leaving 2 bases of the junction unmatched. CDR3 residues: CASATSGGTDTQYF. As DNA, the CDR3 is TGCGCCAGCGCGACTAGCGGGGGCACAGATACGCAGTATTTT.

This clonotype was observed a handful of times. V is TRBV6-5 and J is TRBJ1-4, with 8 bases identical to TRBD1. This CDR3 comprises 16 residues. Per germline, CDR1 MNHEY and CDR2 SVGAGI. After removal of 5 bases from V and 8 bases from J, the junction contained 13 bases not matched to a gene. For the CDR3, the DNA is TGTGCCAGCAGTACGGGACAGGAGTATGGTGGAGAAAAACTGTTTTTT. It translates to CASSTGQEYGGEKLFF.

The genes are TRBV5-1 and TRBJ1-5; D is uncertain. With 2 bases removed from V and 2 bases from J, the gap between germline ends came to 8 bases. The CDR3 covers 14 residues. CDR1 and CDR2 from the germline V gene are SGHRS and YFSETQ. For the CDR3, the DNA is TGCGCCAGCAGCTTAGCAGCCGGCAATCAGCCCCAGCATTTT. This sequence encodes CASSLAAGNQPQHF.

V usage is TRBV14 and J usage is TRBJ1-6; unclear D gene. The germline CDR1 and CDR2 sequences are SGHDN and FVKESK. The CDR3 consists of 13 residues. V lost 1 base and J lost 14, with 12 bases in between. The CDR3 loop reads CASSQVPSKTLHF. The CDR3 DNA follows: TGTGCCAGCAGCCAAGTGCCTTCTAAAACCCTCCACTTT.

This clonotype was found a few times. The V and J genes are TRBV12-3 or TRBV12-4 and TRBJ1-6; D not certain. This CDR3 has 15 residues. Deletions cut 9 bases from V and 5 bases from J, with 17 bases between. The CDR3 nucleotides read TGTGCCAGTAGTCCCCCAGCGGTGCATAATTCACCCCTCCACTTT. Protein: CASSPPAVHNSPLHF.

This clonotype was counted many times. This chain uses TRBV9 with TRBJ2-1; 11 bases line up with TRBD2. The ends lost 0 bases at V and 7 bases at J; junction bases unmatched: 9. CDR3 length: 17 amino acids. Germline CDR1 SGDLS, CDR2 YYNGEE. The CDR3 region has the DNA TGTGCCAGCAGCGTAGGGATAGCGGGGGGGCCGAGTAATGAGCAGTTCTTC. Amino acid sequence: CASSVGIAGGPSNEQFF.

Only a few counts were recorded for this clonotype. This chain connects TRBV21-1 to TRBJ1-2. TRBV21-1 is annotated as a pseudogene. This CDR3 contains 9 residues. CDR3 region: CASAEGYTF. CDR3 sequence (DNA): TGTGCCAGCGCAGAGGGCTACACCTTC.

The V and J genes are TRBV4-1 and TRBJ1-6; 11 bases align to TRBD1. Germline CDR1 is MGHRA and CDR2 is YSYEKL. This CDR3 comprises 15 residues. Losses at the gene ends were 3 bases for V and 9 bases for J; bases not matched to a gene: 4. The DNA for the CDR3 is TGCGCCAGCAGCCAGGACAGGGGGCGGGTTTCACCCCTCCACTTT. Amino acid sequence: CASSQDRGRVSPLHF.

This chain links TRBV7-2 with TRBJ2-2, with 9 bases lining up with TRBD2. Per the germline V gene, CDR1 is SGHTA and CDR2 is FQGNSA. The CDR3 contains 15 residues. J was trimmed by 9 bases and V by 1 base; bases with no gene match: 6. The DNA of the CDR3 is TGTGCCAGCAGCTTAGGGCGGGGGGGACGCTGGGAGCTGTTTTTT. This gives the protein CASSLGRGGRWELFF.

V gene TRBV20-1 combines with J gene TRBJ1-6; D unresolved. This CDR3 is 13 amino acids long. The germline CDR1 and CDR2 sequences are DFQATT and SNEGSKA (reference sequence). Trimming took 3 bases from V and 5 from J, leaving 8 bases between them. The CDR3 loop reads CSARPQNNSPLHF. The CDR3 nucleotides read TGCAGTGCTAGGCCGCAGAATAATTCACCCCTCCACTTT.

CDR3 in amino acids: CASNRDRGSYNEQFF. The CDR3 DNA is TGTGCCAGTAACCGGGACAGGGGATCCTACAATGAGCAGTTCTTC. V is TRBV19 and J is TRBJ2-1; 10 bases are shared with TRBD1. Trimming took 7 bases from V and 1 from J; bases not matched to a gene: 4. The CDR3 runs to 15 residues. Looked up from germline, CDR1 is LNHDA and CDR2 is SQIVND (reference sequence).

The rearrangement uses TRBV27 and TRBJ2-2, with unresolved D. Trimming cost V 3 bases and J 6 bases, with 11 bases left between them. In germline, CDR1 is MNHEY, CDR2 SMNVEV (reference sequence). The CDR3 contains 14 residues. The CDR3, as DNA: TGTGCCAGCAGTTTGTCGGTGGAACCCGGGGAGCTGTTTTTT. Its protein product is CASSLSVEPGELFF.

The chain joins TRBV7-9 to TRBJ2-5; either TRBD1 or TRBD2 may supply D (5 bases each). Germline V CDR1 and CDR2: SEHNR, FQNEAQ (reference sequence). Trimming left V 0 bases short and J 5 bases short, with 10 bases between. The CDR3 has 14 residues. The CDR3 protein is CASSLAGVAETQYF. CDR3 DNA sequence: TGTGCCAGCAGCTTAGCGGGGGTTGCGGAGACCCAGTACTTC.

The chain carries TRBV15 and TRBJ2-3; D gene unclear. The ends were cut back, 0 bases at V and 6 bases at J, with 7 bases in the middle. The CDR3 consists of 13 residues. The germline V gene has CDR1 LNHNV and CDR2 YYDKDF (reference sequence). CDR3: CATSREVVDTQYF. The DNA for the CDR3 is TGTGCCACCAGCAGAGAAGTTGTGGATACGCAGTATTTT. The full variable domain, completed using reference TRBV15 and TRBJ2-3, is DAMVIQNPRYQVTQFGKPVTLSCSQTLNHNVMYWYQQKSSQAPKLLFHYYDKDFNNEADTPDNFQSRRPNTSFCFLDIRSPGLGDTAMYLCATSREVVDTQYFGPGTRLTVL.

This clonotype was counted many times. The chain joins TRBV7-9 to TRBJ2-1; D not resolved. From germline, CDR1 is SEHNR and CDR2 FQNEAQ (reference sequence). Deletions cut 5 bases from V and 0 bases from J, with 8 bases between. The CDR3 has 14 residues. CDR3 sequence: CASSPRSSYNEQFF. The CDR3 DNA reads TGTGCCAGCAGCCCGAGAAGCTCCTACAATGAGCAGTTCTTC. The whole variable domain, filled in from reference TRBV7-9 and TRBJ2-1, reads DTGVSQNPRHKITKRGQNVTFRCDPISEHNRLYWYRQTLGQGPEFLTYFQNEAQLEKSRLLSDRFSAERPKGSFSTLEIQRTEQGDSAMYLCASSPRSSYNEQFFGPGTRLTVL.

This clonotype has a handful of counts. The V gene is TRBV7-3, the J gene TRBJ2-7, with a tentative D call TRBD1 (5 bases). The CDR3 spans 13 residues. CDR1 and CDR2 from the germline V gene are SGHTA and FQGTGA. V lost 2 bases and J lost 6, with 11 bases in between. The CDR3 reads CASSLVRGSEQYV. The DNA of the CDR3 is TGTGCCAGCAGCTTAGTAAGGGGTTCCGAGCAGTACGTC.

The rearrangement links TRBV7-2 to TRBJ2-1; 10 nucleotides match TRBD1. The germline V gene has CDR1 SGHTA and CDR2 FQGNSA. After removal of 5 bases from V and 2 bases from J, the junction contained 3 bases not matched to a gene. CDR3 length: 15 amino acids. The CDR3 bases are TGTGCCAGCAGCCAAGACAGGGGGCCCTACAATGAGCAGTTCTTC. This sequence encodes CASSQDRGPYNEQFF.